The text below deals with one TCR beta chain. The data were obtained in a study of control samples from healthy donors and cancer patients. The J segment lost 9 bases and the V segment lost 1 base, leaving 7 bases of the junction unmatched. This CDR3 has 14 residues. CDR1 SGDLS and CDR2 YYNGEE come from the germline V gene. Sequencing used immunoSEQ multiplex PCR; TCRdb keeps in-frame clones, though not all of them. The data show 100,000 to 150,000 clones, around 90% seen once. The rearrangement uses TRBV9 and TRBJ2-3; TRBD2 matches 8 bases. The receptor was isolated from a man aged 18 to 29 in good health. Specimen: blood. The CDR3 DNA reads TGTGCCAGCAGCGTACCCGGCCGGGGGGGGACGCAGTATTTT. Translating gives CASSVPGRGGTQYF.